The text below deals with one TCR beta chain. Libraries were prepared by immunoSEQ multiplex PCR; TCRdb keeps only in-frame clonotypes and omits some of them. The sample carries 110,000 or so clones, 81% recorded once. The CDR3 contains 14 residues. The source of the sample is a study of blood T cell repertoires in COVID-19. Study as a whole: Samples taken during acute and convalescent COVID-19 were collected in the United States, Italy and Spain.

The chain uses TRBV21-1 and TRBJ1-1; TRBD1 is the table's D call and was not checked against the DNA. TRBV21-1 is designated a pseudogene. The clonotype comes from a man aged 50 or older with acute or convalescent COVID-19. The sequenced material came from peripheral blood. This CDR3 reads CASSKNRVNTEAFF. The CDR3 nucleotides are TGTGCCAGCAGCAAAAACAGGGTGAACACTGAAGCTTTCTTT.